The T cell receptor beta chain described here comes from a study of shared clonotypes between healthy human individuals. Study overall: Each donor's CD8 memory used one plate, CD8 naive two, each CD4 subset three. Study findings and constraints: Only blood was sampled; tissue repertoires likely differ. In contrast to clonotypes shared by all four donors, non-shared clonotypes had lower generation probabilities.

Profiled with immunoSEQ multiplex PCR; TCRdb holds only in-frame clones, not every one. This sample carries around 700,000 clones, 60% to 80% of them seen once, and the ten largest clones take about 2%. The germline V gene has CDR1 MGHRA and CDR2 YSYEKL. Trimming cost V 3 bases and J 4 bases, with 8 bases left between them. CDR3 length: 13 residues. Naive CD45RA+ and memory CD45RA-negative subsets were split from CD4+ cells. Turning to this clone: Its antigen remains unknown.

The genes are TRBV4-1 and TRBJ2-3; D is unresolved. This TCR was sampled from a woman aged 25 to 45 in good health. The sequenced sample consisted of memory CD4+ T cells sorted from blood. As to subset: CD45RA-negative fraction. The chain's CDR3 is CASSQGNSDTQYF. CDR3 sequence (DNA): TGCGCCAGCAGCCAGGGTAACTCAGATACGCAGTATTTT.